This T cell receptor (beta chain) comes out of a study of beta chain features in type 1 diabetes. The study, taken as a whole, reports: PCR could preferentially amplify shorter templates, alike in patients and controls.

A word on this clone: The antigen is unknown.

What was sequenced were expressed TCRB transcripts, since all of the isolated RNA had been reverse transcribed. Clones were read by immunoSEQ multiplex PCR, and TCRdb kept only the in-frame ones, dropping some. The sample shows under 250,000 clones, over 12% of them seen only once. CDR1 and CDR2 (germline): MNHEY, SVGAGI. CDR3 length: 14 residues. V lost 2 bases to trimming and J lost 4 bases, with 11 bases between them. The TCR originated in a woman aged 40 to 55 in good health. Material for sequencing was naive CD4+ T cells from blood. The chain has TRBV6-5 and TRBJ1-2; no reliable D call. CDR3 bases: TGTGCCAGCAGTTACCGAGGTAGACTCTATGGCTACACCTTC. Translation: CASSYRGRLYGYTF.